The 13 T cell receptor beta chains in this list originate from one sample, sequenced in a study of vaccination and CD4 T cells after COVID-19. An Oncomine TCR Beta short-read assay was used to sequence the DNA from cultured CD4+ T cells. TCRdb called the PCR reads again in MiXCR, with one record for every CDR3 protein. This table has around 19,000 distinct CDR3 sequences, about 50% appearing once. Specified treatment: roughly 11-day PBMC culture with coronavirus spike peptide pools or control peptides (ViraFEST assay). These receptors' antigens are unknown. The specimen was CD4+ T cells from blood, cultured in vitro. The receptors were sampled from a human donor who had recovered from COVID-19.

This clonotype was seen only a few times. The rearrangement joins TRBV20-1 to TRBJ1-1; D gene uncertain. Germline-derived CDR1 and CDR2 are DFQATT and SNEGSKA (reference sequence). V lost 3 bases to trimming and J lost 1 base, with 3 bases between them. The length of the CDR3 is 11 residues. The CDR3 coding sequence is TGCAGTGCTAGGGAGAACACTGAAGCTTTCTTT. Protein: CSARENTEAFF.

The chain couples TRBV6-5 to TRBJ1-3; D ambiguous. V was trimmed by 4 bases and J by 0 bases, leaving 10 bases between them. This CDR3 contains 15 residues. In germline, CDR1 is MNHEY, CDR2 SVGAGI. The CDR3 here is CASSLDGYSGNTIYF. CDR3 bases: TGTGCCAGCAGTTTGGACGGATACTCTGGAAACACCATATATTTT.

The chain recombines TRBV5-6 with TRBJ2-5; D perhaps matches TRBD1 (5 bases). The CDR3 spans 14 residues. Germline CDR1 reads SGHDT; CDR2 reads YYEEEE. Trimming shortened V by 0 bases and J by 2 bases, and 8 bases separated the two germline ends. DNA of the CDR3: TGTGCCAGCAGCTTGGCAGGGAATCAAGAGACCCAGTACTTC. This encodes CASSLAGNQETQYF.

This chain links TRBV30 with TRBJ1-5; no clear D gene. V lost 2 bases and J 0 bases, leaving 11 bases between the germline ends. The CDR3 extends over 15 amino acids. CDR1 and CDR2 (germline): GTSNPN, SVGIG (reference sequence). CDR3 DNA: TGTGCCTGGAGTCTGGGCGGTAGTAGCAATCAGCCCCAGCATTTT. Its protein is CAWSLGGSSNQPQHF.

The chain employs TRBV4-1 and TRBJ1-5; no clear D gene. The V end lost 1 base, the J end lost 5 bases, and 12 bases lay between the germline ends. Germline assignment: CDR1 MGHRA and CDR2 YSYEKL. This CDR3 is built from 15 residues. CDR3 sequence (DNA): TGCGCCAGCAGCCAAGCCCCAGTAGAGGATCAGCCCCAGCATTTT. Translation: CASSQAPVEDQPQHF.

This sequence joins TRBV6-1 and TRBJ1-1; D is uncertain. Germline V gene data show CDR1 as MNHNS and CDR2 as SASEGT. The CDR3 runs 15 residues. V lost 1 base and J 2 bases, leaving 11 bases between the germline ends. As DNA, the CDR3 is TGTGCCAGCAGTGAAGGGGCAGCGGGTAACACTGAAGCTTTCTTT. As protein: CASSEGAAGNTEAFF.

This sequence joins TRBV20-1 and TRBJ1-2; D possibly corresponds to TRBD1 (6 bases). CDR3 length: 15 residues. Germline V gives CDR1 DFQATT, CDR2 SNEGSKA (reference sequence). The V and J ends lost 3 bases and 1 base respectively, with 15 bases between them. The CDR3 DNA sequence: TGCAGTGCTAGTGGGGGGGGCCGCATTAACTATGGCTACACCTTC. Protein product: CSASGGGRINYGYTF.

The rearrangement joins TRBV7-6 to TRBJ1-4, with D unclear. Trimming pared 1 base from V and 7 bases from J, leaving 10 bases between. Germline CDR1 reads SGHVS; CDR2 reads FNYEAQ. The CDR3 has 14 residues. DNA of the CDR3: TGTGCCAGCAGCTTAGGAGGGATGAGTGAAAAACTGTTTTTT. Protein sequence: CASSLGGMSEKLFF.

The table lists this clonotype with a few counts. The chain employs TRBV30 and TRBJ2-7, with 7 positions matching TRBD2. This CDR3 has 14 amino acids. Trimming at V came to 2 bases and at J to 7 bases, leaving 11 bases not matched to a gene. Germline assignment: CDR1 GTSNPN and CDR2 SVGIG (reference sequence). The CDR3 sequence is CAWSPWTSGDEQYF. The CDR3 DNA reads TGTGCCTGGAGTCCCTGGACTAGTGGTGATGAGCAGTACTTC.

This clonotype has more than one count but fewer than ten. The chain joins TRBV27 to TRBJ2-7; 7 nucleotides align to TRBD2. Unmatched junction bases numbered 12, after V lost 5 bases and J lost 5 bases. The length of the CDR3 is 15 residues. The germline V gene has CDR1 MNHEY and CDR2 SMNVEV (reference sequence). Here the CDR3 DNA reads TGTGCCAGCAGTCCCATGGGGGAGGGCCTACACGAGCAGTACTTC. Residues: CASSPMGEGLHEQYF.

V is TRBV28 and J is TRBJ1-5, with D possibly TRBD1 on 5 matching bases. The V gene lost 7 bases and the J gene lost 3 bases, with 10 bases spanning the gap. Germline V lookup: CDR1 MDHEN, CDR2 SYDVKM. The CDR3 consists of 13 residues. DNA of the CDR3: TGTGCCAGCAACACAGGATTCAATCAGCCCCAGCATTTT. Translated: CASNTGFNQPQHF.

CDR3 nucleotide sequence: TGTGCCAGCAGCTTCTGGACGGGTAACTATGGCTACACCTTC. It encodes CASSFWTGNYGYTF. The V gene is TRBV7-2, the J gene TRBJ1-2, with unresolved D. Trimming cost V 3 bases and J 1 base, with 9 bases left between them. CDR3 length: 14 residues. Germline CDR1 reads SGHTA; CDR2 reads FQGNSA. Supplemented by reference TRBV7-2 and TRBJ1-2, the full variable domain reads GAGVSQSPSNKVTEKGKDVELRCDPISGHTALYWYRQSLGQGLEFLIYFQGNSAPDKSGLPSDRFSAERTGGSVSTLTIQRTQQEDSAVYLCASSFWTGNYGYTFGSGTRLTVV.

This clonotype has a handful of counts. The V call is TRBV11-3, the J call TRBJ2-7; perhaps TRBD1 as D (5 bases). Trimming left V 4 bases short and J 7 bases short, with 14 bases between. The CDR3 has 13 residues. CDR1 SGHNT and CDR2 YENEEA come from the germline V gene. The DNA of the CDR3 is TGTGCCAGCAGCTACCAGACAGACTCGGAGCAGTACTTC. Its protein product is CASSYQTDSEQYF. The full variable domain, rest sourced from reference TRBV11-3 and TRBJ2-7, is EAGVVQSPRYKIIEKKQPVAFWCNPISGHNTLYWYLQNLGQGPELLIRYENEEAVDDSQLPKDRFSAERLKGVDSTLKIQPAELGDSAVYLCASSYQTDSEQYFGPGTRLTVT.